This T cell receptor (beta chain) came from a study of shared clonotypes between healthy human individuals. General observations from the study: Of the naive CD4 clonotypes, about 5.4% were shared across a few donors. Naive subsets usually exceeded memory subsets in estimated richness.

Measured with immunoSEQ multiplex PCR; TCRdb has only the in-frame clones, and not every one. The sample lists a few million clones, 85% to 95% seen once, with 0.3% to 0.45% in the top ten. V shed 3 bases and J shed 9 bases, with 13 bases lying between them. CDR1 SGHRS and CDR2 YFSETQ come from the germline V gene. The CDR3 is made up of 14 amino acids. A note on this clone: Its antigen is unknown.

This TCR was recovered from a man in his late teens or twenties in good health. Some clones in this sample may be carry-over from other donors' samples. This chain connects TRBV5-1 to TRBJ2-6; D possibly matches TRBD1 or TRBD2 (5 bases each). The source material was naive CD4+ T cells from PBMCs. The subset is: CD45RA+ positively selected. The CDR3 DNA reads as TGCGCCAGCAGCTCAACCGGGACGGGCAACGTCCTGACTTTC. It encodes CASSSTGTGNVLTF.